This is a list of T cell receptor beta chains from one sample in a study of T cells after yellow fever vaccination. TCRdb analysed the 5' RACE reads with MiXCR anew, one entry per CDR3 protein. The sample carries about 320,000 distinct CDR3 sequences, around 10% recorded once. The source was CD4+ T cells sorted from PBMCs, collected 45 days after the yellow fever booster vaccination. Every receptor here comes from a man between 18 and 29 years old who received the YFV17D yellow fever vaccine. CDR3s include the opening cysteine and the closing phenylalanine or tryptophan. D genes are given only for firm matches. A row's size may be missing; if present it is once, few, many or a size class.

>TRBV12-3/TRBV12-4|.|many|TRBJ2-4
CASREVDIQYF
TGTGCCAGCAGAGAAGTGGACATTCAGTACTTC
>TRBV9|.|few|TRBJ2-1
CASSVESNEQFF
TGTGCCAGCAGCGTAGAGAGTAATGAGCAGTTCTTC
>TRBV3-1|.|.|TRBJ1-4
CASSHDHREGTNEKLFF
TGTGCCAGCAGCCACGACCACCGGGAGGGAACTAATGAAAAACTGTTTTTT
>TRBV12-3/TRBV12-4|.|many|TRBJ1-1
CASSGQQMNTEAFF
TGTGCCAGCAGTGGCCAACAGATGAACACTGAAGCTTTCTTT
>TRBV21-1|.|few|TRBJ1-1
CASSKSYESRTEAFF
TGTGCCAGCAGCAAATCCTACGAGTCGAGGACTGAAGCTTTCTTT
>TRBV24-1|TRBD1|once|TRBJ1-2
CATSSTGGYGYTF
TGTGCCACCAGTTCGACAGGGGGGTATGGCTACACCTTC
>TRBV7-9|.|few|TRBJ1-4
CASSLAGGLNEKLFF
TGTGCCAGCAGCTTAGCGGGGGGGCTTAATGAAAAACTGTTTTTT
>TRBV20-1|TRBD2|.|TRBJ2-3
CSATGTSDVDTQYF
TGCAGTGCCACCGGGACTAGCGACGTAGATACGCAGTATTTT
>TRBV5-1|.|.|TRBJ1-1
CASSLDPTEAFF
TGCGCCAGCAGCTTAGACCCCACTGAAGCTTTCTTT
>TRBV20-1|TRBD2|.|TRBJ2-5
CSASTSGGHQETQYF
TGCAGTGCTTCGACTAGCGGGGGCCACCAAGAGACCCAGTACTTC
>TRBV3-1|TRBD2|few|TRBJ2-2
CASSQPGLGRSGELFF
TGTGCCAGCAGCCAACCCGGACTAGGACGAAGCGGGGAGCTGTTTTTT
>TRBV24-1|.|few|TRBJ2-3
CATSDLGGNTDTQYF
TGTGCCACCAGTGATTTGGGGGGAAACACAGATACGCAGTATTTT
>TRBV5-1|TRBD2|few|TRBJ2-5
CASSSGGRRETQYF
TGCGCCAGCAGCAGCGGGGGGCGGAGAGAGACCCAGTACTTC
>TRBV7-2|.|.|TRBJ1-2
CASSPQRDYGYTF
TGTGCCAGCAGCCCTCAGCGGGACTATGGCTACACCTTC
>TRBV19|TRBD1|.|TRBJ1-1
CASSRGTGGTEAFF
TGTGCCAGTAGTAGGGGGACAGGCGGGACTGAAGCTTTCTTT
>TRBV30|.|few|TRBJ2-1
CAWSVFHEQFF
TGTGCCTGGAGTGTGTTCCATGAGCAGTTCTTC
>TRBV15|.|.|TRBJ1-1
CATSISATEAFF
TGTGCCACCAGCATCTCCGCTACTGAAGCTTTCTTT
>TRBV6-2/TRBV6-3|.|.|TRBJ2-3
CASSYPSAPDTQYF
TGTGCCAGCAGTTACCCTAGCGCGCCAGATACGCAGTATTTT
>TRBV5-1|.|.|TRBJ1-6
CATSPSFDSPLHF
TGCGCCACCTCGCCGTCATTCGATTCACCCCTCCACTTT
>TRBV7-2|.|.|TRBJ2-1
CASSLVGGGFYNEQFF
TGTGCCAGCAGCTTAGTTGGGGGAGGATTCTACAATGAGCAGTTCTTC
>TRBV28|.|few|TRBJ2-5
CASRGSETQYF
TGTGCCAGCAGGGGGTCCGAGACCCAGTACTTC
>TRBV5-6|.|few|TRBJ2-7
CASSYSAYEQYF
TGTGCCAGCAGCTACAGCGCCTACGAGCAGTACTTC
>TRBV11-2|.|.|TRBJ2-3
CASSKRGGGHERTQYF
TGTGCCAGCAGCAAACGCGGTGGGGGCCATGAGCGAACGCAGTATTTT
>TRBV20-1|.|few|TRBJ1-2
CSASGGAGYGYTF
TGCAGTGCTAGCGGGGGGGCCGGCTATGGCTACACCTTC
>TRBV6-4|.|.|TRBJ2-2
CASSDRMGSGELFF
TGTGCCAGCAGTGACAGGATGGGGAGCGGGGAGCTGTTTTTT
>TRBV4-2|.|few|TRBJ2-2
CASSQDGQNTGELFF
TGTGCCAGCAGCCAAGATGGGCAGAACACCGGGGAGCTGTTTTTT
>TRBV28|.|few|TRBJ1-2
CASSLEAGRRGYTF
TGTGCCAGCAGTTTAGAGGCAGGGCGGAGGGGCTACACCTTC
>TRBV30|.|.|TRBJ1-2
CAWRRNYGYTF
TGTGCCTGGAGAAGAAACTATGGCTACACCTTC
>TRBV9|.|.|TRBJ1-6
CASSETETSPLHF
TGTGCCAGCAGCGAAACAGAGACTTCACCCCTCCACTTT
>TRBV18|.|many|TRBJ2-5
CASSPQGRETQYF
TGTGCCAGCTCACCACAGGGTCGCGAGACCCAGTACTTC
>TRBV20-1|.|few|TRBJ1-3
CSASQGNWRNTIYF
TGCAGTGCTTCTCAGGGAAATTGGCGAAACACCATATATTTT
>TRBV6-5|.|few|TRBJ2-3
CASSLQGLIDTQYF
TGTGCCAGCAGTCTCCAGGGTCTGATAGATACGCAGTATTTT
>TRBV7-2|.|.|TRBJ2-2
CASSLVRGYTGELFF
TGTGCCAGCAGCTTAGTCCGGGGGTATACCGGGGAGCTGTTTTTT
>TRBV7-2|.|.|TRBJ1-1
CASSLIDLGTEAFF
TGTGCCAGCAGCTTAATAGATCTGGGCACTGAAGCTTTCTTT
>TRBV3-1|TRBD1|many|TRBJ1-6
CASSQRDRVGSPLHF
TGTGCCAGCAGCCAGAGAGACAGGGTCGGCTCACCCCTCCACTTT
>TRBV5-1|TRBD1|.|TRBJ1-2
CASSLGQGIGYTF
TGCGCCAGCAGCTTGGGACAGGGGATTGGCTACACCTTC
>TRBV14|.|.|TRBJ1-2
CASTRGVDYGYTF
TGTGCCAGCACCAGAGGGGTTGACTATGGCTACACCTTC
>TRBV11-3|TRBD1|.|TRBJ2-2
CASSLGDRAGNTGELFF
TGTGCCAGCAGCTTAGGGGACAGGGCGGGGAACACCGGGGAGCTGTTTTTT
>TRBV3-1|.|once|TRBJ1-1
CASSWARGRNTEAFF
TGTGCCAGCAGCTGGGCGCGGGGCAGGAACACTGAAGCTTTCTTT
>TRBV24-1|.|many|TRBJ2-3
CATSDLAGKATDTQYF
TGTGCCACCAGTGATTTGGCGGGAAAGGCAACAGATACGCAGTATTTT
>TRBV6-5|.|few|TRBJ2-3
CASSYPPTDTQYF
TGTGCCAGCAGTTACCCCCCGACAGATACGCAGTATTTT
>TRBV7-2|.|few|TRBJ1-6
CASSPRFTNSPLHF
TGTGCCAGCAGCCCGCGTTTTACAAATTCACCCCTCCACTTT
>TRBV20-1|.|.|TRBJ2-2
CSARDGQGSTGELFF
TGCAGTGCTAGAGATGGGCAGGGGTCGACCGGGGAGCTGTTTTTT
>TRBV27|.|few|TRBJ1-4
CASSLSHRRKLFF
TGTGCCAGCAGTTTATCGCACAGACGGAAACTGTTTTTT
>TRBV20-1|TRBD1|few|TRBJ1-5
CSALQGAGNQPQHF
TGCAGTGCTTTACAGGGGGCTGGCAATCAGCCCCAGCATTTT
>TRBV6-1|.|few|TRBJ2-1
CASSVIGIDEQFF
TGTGCCAGCAGTGTCATAGGGATCGATGAGCAGTTCTTC
>TRBV5-1|TRBD2|few|TRBJ2-3
CASSERTSGARDTQYF
TGCGCCAGCAGCGAAAGGACTAGCGGGGCCCGGGATACGCAGTATTTT
>TRBV7-9|.|many|TRBJ2-7
CASSLQGYEQYF
TGTGCCAGCAGTCTTCAGGGCTACGAGCAGTACTTC
>TRBV20-1|.|.|TRBJ2-6
CSARDDSSGANVLTF
TGCAGTGCTAGAGACGACAGCTCTGGGGCCAACGTCCTGACTTTC
>TRBV7-9|.|few|TRBJ1-5
CASTTGGSQPQHF
TGTGCCAGCACCACCGGGGGTAGTCAGCCCCAGCATTTT
>TRBV12-3/TRBV12-4|.|few|TRBJ1-2
CASSLAGVPGYTF
TGTGCCAGCAGTTTAGCGGGGGTGCCTGGCTACACCTTC
>TRBV12-3/TRBV12-4|.|few|TRBJ1-5
CASSFREHGNQPQHF
TGTGCCAGCAGTTTTAGGGAGCATGGCAATCAGCCCCAGCATTTT
>TRBV25-1|.|few|TRBJ1-1
CASSASGRGPTEAFF
TGTGCCAGCAGTGCCTCCGGGCGAGGGCCCACTGAAGCTTTCTTT